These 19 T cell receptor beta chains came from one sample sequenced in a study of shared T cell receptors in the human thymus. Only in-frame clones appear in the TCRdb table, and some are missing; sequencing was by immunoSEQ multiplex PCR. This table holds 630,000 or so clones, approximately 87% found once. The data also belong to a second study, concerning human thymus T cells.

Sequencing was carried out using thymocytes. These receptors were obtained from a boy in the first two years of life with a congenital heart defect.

CDR3 bases: TGTGCCAGCAGCTTGCGGGCTGTCCAAGAGACCCAGTACTTC. Translation: CASSLRAVQETQYF. The V call is TRBV11-1, the J call TRBJ2-5; TRBD2 is a possible D gene (5 bases). The ends were cut back, 3 bases at V and 1 base at J, with 9 bases in the middle. CDR3 length: 14 amino acids. Germline-derived CDR1 and CDR2 are SGHAT and FQDESV (reference sequence). Based on the CDR3 plus reference TRBV11-1 and TRBJ2-5, the full variable domain is EAEVAQSPRYKITEKSQAVAFWCDPISGHATLYWYRQILGQGPELLVQFQDESVVDDSQLPKDRFSAERLKGVDSTLKIQPAELGDSAMYLCASSLRAVQETQYFGPGTRLLVL.

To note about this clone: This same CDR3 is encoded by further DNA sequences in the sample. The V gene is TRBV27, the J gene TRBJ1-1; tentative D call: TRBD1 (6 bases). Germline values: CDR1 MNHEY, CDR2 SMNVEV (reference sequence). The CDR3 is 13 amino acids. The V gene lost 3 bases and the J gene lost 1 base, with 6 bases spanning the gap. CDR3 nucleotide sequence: TGTGCCAGCAGTTTGACAGGGAACACTGAAGCTTTCTTT. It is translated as CASSLTGNTEAFF.

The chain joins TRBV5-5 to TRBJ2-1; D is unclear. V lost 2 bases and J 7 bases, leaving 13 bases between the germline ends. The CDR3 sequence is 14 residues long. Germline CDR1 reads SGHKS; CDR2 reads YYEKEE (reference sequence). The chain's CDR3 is CASSLYPLGNEQFF. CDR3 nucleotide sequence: TGTGCCAGCAGCTTATATCCCCTCGGGAATGAGCAGTTCTTC.

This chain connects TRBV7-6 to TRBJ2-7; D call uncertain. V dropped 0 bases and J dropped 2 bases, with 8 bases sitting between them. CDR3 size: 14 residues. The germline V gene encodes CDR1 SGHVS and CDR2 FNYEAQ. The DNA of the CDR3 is TGTGCCAGCAGCTTAGCGCCCAGGACCTACGAGCAGTACTTC. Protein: CASSLAPRTYEQYF.

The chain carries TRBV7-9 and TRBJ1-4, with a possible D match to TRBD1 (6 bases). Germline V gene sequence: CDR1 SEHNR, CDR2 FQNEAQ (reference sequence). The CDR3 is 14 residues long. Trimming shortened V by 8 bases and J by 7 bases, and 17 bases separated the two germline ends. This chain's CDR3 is CASGRRGGSEKLFF. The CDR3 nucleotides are TGTGCCAGCGGACGCAGGGGAGGGAGTGAAAAACTGTTTTTT.

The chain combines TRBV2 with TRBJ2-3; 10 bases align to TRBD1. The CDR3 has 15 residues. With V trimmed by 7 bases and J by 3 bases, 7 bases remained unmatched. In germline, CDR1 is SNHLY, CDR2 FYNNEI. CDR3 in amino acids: CASIEGDRGTDTQYF. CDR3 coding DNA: TGTGCCAGCATTGAGGGGGACAGGGGTACAGATACGCAGTATTTT.

This CDR3 is CASRGSSLASNEQFF. The CDR3 DNA sequence: TGTGCCAGCAGAGGGAGCAGTCTAGCATCCAATGAGCAGTTCTTC. The rearrangement links TRBV6-5 to TRBJ2-1; D possibly corresponds to TRBD2 (5 bases). The CDR3 extends over 15 amino acids. V lost 6 bases and J lost 6, with 18 bases in between. The germline CDR1 and CDR2 sequences are MNHEY and SVGAGI.

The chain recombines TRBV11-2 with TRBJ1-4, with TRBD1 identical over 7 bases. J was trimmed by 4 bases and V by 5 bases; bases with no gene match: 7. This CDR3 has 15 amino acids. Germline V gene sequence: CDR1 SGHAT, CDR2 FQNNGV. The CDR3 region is CASSLPGQNNEKLFF. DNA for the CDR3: TGTGCCAGCAGCCTCCCGGGACAGAATAATGAAAAACTGTTTTTT. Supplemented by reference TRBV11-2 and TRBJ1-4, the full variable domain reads EAGVAQSPRYKIIEKRQSVAFWCNPISGHATLYWYQQILGQGPKLLIQFQNNGVVDDSQLPKDRFSAERLKGVDSTLKIQPAKLEDSAVYLCASSLPGQNNEKLFFGSGTQLSVL.

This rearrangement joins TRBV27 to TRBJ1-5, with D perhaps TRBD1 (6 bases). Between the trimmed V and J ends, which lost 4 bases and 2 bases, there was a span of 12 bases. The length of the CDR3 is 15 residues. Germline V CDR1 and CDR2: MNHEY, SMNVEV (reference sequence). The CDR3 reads CASSSRGYGNQPQHF. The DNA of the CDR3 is TGTGCCAGCAGTTCAAGGGGGTATGGCAATCAGCCCCAGCATTTT.

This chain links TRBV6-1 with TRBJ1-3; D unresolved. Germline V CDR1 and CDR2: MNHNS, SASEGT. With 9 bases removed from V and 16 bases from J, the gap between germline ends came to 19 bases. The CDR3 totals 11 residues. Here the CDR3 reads CARPSESGLYF. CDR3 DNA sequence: TGTGCCAGGCCCTCCGAGTCAGGCTTGTATTTT.

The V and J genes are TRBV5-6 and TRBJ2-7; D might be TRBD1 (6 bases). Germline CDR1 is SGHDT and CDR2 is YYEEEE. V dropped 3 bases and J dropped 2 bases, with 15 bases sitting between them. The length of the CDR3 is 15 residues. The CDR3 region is CASSSTGTKAYEQYF. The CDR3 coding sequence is TGTGCCAGCAGCTCAACCGGGACAAAGGCCTACGAGCAGTACTTC.

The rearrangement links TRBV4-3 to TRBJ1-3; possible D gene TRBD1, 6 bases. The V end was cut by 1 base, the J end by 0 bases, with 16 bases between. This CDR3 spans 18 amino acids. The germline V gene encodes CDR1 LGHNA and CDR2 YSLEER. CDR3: CASSQVYPGAVSGNTIYF. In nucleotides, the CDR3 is TGCGCCAGCAGCCAAGTGTACCCAGGGGCCGTCTCTGGAAACACCATATATTTT.

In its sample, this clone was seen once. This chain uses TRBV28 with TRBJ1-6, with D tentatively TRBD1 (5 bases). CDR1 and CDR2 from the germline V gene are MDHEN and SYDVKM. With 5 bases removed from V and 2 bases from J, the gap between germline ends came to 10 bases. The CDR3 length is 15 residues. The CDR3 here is CASSRRVPYNSPLHF. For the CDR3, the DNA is TGTGCCAGCAGTCGCAGGGTGCCCTATAATTCACCCCTCCACTTT.

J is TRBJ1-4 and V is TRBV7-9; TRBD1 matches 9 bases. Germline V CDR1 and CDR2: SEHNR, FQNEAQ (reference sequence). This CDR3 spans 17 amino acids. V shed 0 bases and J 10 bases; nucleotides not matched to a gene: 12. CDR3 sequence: CASSLAGQGSDRVKLFF. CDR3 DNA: TGTGCCAGCAGCTTAGCGGGACAGGGTTCCGACCGCGTAAAACTGTTTTTT.

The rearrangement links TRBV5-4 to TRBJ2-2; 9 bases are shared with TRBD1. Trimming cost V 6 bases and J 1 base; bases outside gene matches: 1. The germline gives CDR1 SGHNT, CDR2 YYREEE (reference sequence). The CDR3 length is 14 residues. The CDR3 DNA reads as TGTGCCAGCAAGGGACAGGGGAACACCGGGGAGCTGTTTTTT. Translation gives CASKGQGNTGELFF.

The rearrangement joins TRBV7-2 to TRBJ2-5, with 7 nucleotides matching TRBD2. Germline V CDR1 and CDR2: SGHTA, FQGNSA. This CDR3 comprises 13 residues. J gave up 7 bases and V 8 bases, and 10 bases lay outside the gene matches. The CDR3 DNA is TGTGCCAGCGCAGCGGGGTCACCAGGGACCCAGTACTTC. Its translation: CASAAGSPGTQYF.

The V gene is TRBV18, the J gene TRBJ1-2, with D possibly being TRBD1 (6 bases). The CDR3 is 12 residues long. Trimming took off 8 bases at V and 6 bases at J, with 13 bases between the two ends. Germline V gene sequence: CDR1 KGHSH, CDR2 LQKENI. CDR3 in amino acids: CASRTGIDGYTF. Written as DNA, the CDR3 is TGTGCCAGCCGCACAGGGATAGATGGCTACACCTTC.

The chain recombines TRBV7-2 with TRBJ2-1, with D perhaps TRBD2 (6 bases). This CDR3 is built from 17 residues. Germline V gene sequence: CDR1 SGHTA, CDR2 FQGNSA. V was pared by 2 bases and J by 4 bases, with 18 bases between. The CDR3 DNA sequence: TGTGCCAGCAGCTTAAATAGGTTTCGGGAGAGATACAATGAGCAGTTCTTC. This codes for CASSLNRFRERYNEQFF.

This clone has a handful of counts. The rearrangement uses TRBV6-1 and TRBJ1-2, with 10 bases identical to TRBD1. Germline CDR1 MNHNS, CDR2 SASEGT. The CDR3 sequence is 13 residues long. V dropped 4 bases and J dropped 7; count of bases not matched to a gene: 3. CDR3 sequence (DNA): TGTGCCAGCAGTGTACGGGACAGGGGTGGCTACACCTTC. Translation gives CASSVRDRGGYTF.